This T cell receptor (beta chain) was captured in a study of immune evolution from preneoplasia to lung adenocarcinoma. The assay was immunoSEQ multiplex PCR, and TCRdb's table has in-frame clones only and misses some. The table includes several thousand clones, 70% to 90% detected once. After pathologic assessment, macro-dissection selected premalignant or tumor cells for extraction. This clone was observed once. With 3 bases removed from V and 2 bases from J, the gap between germline ends came to 13 bases. The CDR3 has 15 amino acids. CDR1 is MNHEY and CDR2 is SVGAGI in the germline V gene. J is TRBJ1-2 and V is TRBV6-5; D is uncertain. The sample was FFPE minimally invasive lung adenocarcinoma tissue. This sequence was found in a person between 65 and 79 years old with lung adenocarcinoma. In nucleotides, the CDR3 is TGTGCCAGCAGTTATGGGTCGTTAGGGAACTATGGCTACACCTTC. This sequence encodes CASSYGSLGNYGYTF.